This note documents a single T cell receptor (beta chain) sequence. Primers included in the PCR were 60 Vbeta and 13 Jbeta primers. Profiling relied on immunoSEQ multiplex PCR, and the TCRdb table lists in-frame clones only, not all of them. The sample has over 100,000 clones; around 75% are singletons. V dropped 0 bases and J dropped 6; count of bases not matched to a gene: 4. The CDR3 is 16 residues long. In germline, CDR1 is MNHEY, CDR2 SVGAGI. The data are from a study of cytomegalovirus exposure and HLA in healthy donors. The chain uses TRBV6-5 and TRBJ2-2; 10 nucleotides align to TRBD2. Specimen: PBMCs. This receptor was taken from a woman aged 25 to 39 in good health and CMV-seronegative. DNA for the CDR3: TGTGCCAGCAGTTACTCCAAGACTAGCGGGCCCGGGGAGCTGTTTTTT. Protein sequence: CASSYSKTSGPGELFF.